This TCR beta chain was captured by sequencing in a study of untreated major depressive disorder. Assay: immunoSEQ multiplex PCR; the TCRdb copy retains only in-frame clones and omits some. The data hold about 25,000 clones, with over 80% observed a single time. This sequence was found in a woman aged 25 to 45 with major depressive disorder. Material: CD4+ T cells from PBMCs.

In DNA form, the CDR3 reads TGTGCCATTGGCTCTAGCGGCAGCTCCTACGAGCAGTACTTC. Its translation: CAIGSSGSSYEQYF. This chain links TRBV10-3 with TRBJ2-7, with 7 bases matching TRBD2. The germline V gene has CDR1 ENHRY and CDR2 SYGVKD. The CDR3 totals 14 residues. The ends lost 9 bases at V and 0 bases at J; junction bases unmatched: 8.